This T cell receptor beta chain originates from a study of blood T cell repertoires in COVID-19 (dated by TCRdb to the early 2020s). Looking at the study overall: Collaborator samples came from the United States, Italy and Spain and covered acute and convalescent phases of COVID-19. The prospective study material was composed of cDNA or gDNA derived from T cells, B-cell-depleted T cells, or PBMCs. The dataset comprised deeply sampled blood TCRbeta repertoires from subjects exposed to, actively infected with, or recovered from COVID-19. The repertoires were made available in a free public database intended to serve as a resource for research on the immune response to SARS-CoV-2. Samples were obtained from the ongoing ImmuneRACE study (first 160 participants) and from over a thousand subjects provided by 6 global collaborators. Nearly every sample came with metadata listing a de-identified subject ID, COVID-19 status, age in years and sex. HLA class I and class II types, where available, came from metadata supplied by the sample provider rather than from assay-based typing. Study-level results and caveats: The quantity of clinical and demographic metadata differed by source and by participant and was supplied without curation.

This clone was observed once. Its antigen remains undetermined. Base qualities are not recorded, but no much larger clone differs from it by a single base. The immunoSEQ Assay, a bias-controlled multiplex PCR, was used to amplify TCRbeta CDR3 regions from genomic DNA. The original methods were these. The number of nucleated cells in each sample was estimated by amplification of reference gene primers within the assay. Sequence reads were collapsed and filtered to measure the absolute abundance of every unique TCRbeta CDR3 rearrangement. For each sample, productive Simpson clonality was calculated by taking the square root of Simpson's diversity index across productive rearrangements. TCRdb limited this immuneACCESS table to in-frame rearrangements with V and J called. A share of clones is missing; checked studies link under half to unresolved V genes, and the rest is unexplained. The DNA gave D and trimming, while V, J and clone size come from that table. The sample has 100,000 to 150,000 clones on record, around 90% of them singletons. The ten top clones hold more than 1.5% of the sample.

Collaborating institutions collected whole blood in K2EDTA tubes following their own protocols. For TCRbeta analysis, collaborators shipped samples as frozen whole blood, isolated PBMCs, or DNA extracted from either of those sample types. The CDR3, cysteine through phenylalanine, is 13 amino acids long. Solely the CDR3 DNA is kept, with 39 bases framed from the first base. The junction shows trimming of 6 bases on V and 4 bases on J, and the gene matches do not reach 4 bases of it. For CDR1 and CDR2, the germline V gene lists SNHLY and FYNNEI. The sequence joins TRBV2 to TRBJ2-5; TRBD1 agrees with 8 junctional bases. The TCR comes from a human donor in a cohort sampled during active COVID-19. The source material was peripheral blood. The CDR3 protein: CASSGDRTETQYF. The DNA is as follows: TGTGCCAGCAGCGGGGACAGGACAGAGACCCAGTACTTC.